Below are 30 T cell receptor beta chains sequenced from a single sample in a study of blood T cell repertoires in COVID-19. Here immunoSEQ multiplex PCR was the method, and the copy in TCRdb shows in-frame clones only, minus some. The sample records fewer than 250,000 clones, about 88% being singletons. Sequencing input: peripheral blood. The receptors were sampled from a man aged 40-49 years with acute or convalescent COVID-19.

The CDR3 DNA reads as TGTGCCAGCAGTTACATAGACAGGGGTTATGGCTACACCTTC. This codes for CASSYIDRGYGYTF. This chain links TRBV6-5 with TRBJ1-2, with 8 positions matching TRBD1. This CDR3 has 14 amino acids. J gave up 5 bases and V 2 bases, and 4 bases lay outside the gene matches. The germline gives CDR1 MNHEY, CDR2 SVGAGI.

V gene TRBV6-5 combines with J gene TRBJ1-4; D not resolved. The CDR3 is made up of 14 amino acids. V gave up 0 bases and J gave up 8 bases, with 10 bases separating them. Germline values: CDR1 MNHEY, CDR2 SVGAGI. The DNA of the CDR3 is TGTGCCAGCAGTTACTCGAGCTTACGGGAAAAACTGTTTTTT. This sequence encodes CASSYSSLREKLFF.

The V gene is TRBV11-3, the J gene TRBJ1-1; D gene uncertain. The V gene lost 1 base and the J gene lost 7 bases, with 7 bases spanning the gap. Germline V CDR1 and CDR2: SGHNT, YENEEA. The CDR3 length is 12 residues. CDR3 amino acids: CASSLGSGEAFF. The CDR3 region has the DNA TGTGCCAGCAGCTTAGGGAGCGGTGAAGCTTTCTTT.

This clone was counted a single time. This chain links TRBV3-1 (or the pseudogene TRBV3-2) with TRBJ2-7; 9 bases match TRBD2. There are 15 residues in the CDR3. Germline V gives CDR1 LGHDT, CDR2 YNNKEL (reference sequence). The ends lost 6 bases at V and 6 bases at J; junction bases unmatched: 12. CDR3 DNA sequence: TGTGCCAGCAGTCTAGGTAGCGGGAGTTGGGTCGAGCAGTACTTC. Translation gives CASSLGSGSWVEQYF.

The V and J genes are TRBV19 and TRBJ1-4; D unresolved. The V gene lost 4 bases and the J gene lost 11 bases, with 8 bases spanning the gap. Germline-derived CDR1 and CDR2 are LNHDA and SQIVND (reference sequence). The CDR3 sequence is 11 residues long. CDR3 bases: TGTGCCAGTAGTAGTCAGGATAAACTGTTTTTT. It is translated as CASSSQDKLFF.

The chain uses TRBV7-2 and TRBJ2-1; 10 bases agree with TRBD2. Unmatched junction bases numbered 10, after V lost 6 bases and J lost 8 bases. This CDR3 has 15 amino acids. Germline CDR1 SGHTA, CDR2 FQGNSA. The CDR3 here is CASRLSGRAGDEQFF. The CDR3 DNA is TGTGCCAGCAGACTGAGCGGGAGGGCAGGGGATGAGCAGTTCTTC.

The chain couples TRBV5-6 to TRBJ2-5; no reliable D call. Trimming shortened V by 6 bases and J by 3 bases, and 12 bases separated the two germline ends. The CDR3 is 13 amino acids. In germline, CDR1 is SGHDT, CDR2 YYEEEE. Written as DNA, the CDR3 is TGTGCCAGCACCCCTCTTGGAGAAGAGACCCAGTACTTC. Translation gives CASTPLGEETQYF.

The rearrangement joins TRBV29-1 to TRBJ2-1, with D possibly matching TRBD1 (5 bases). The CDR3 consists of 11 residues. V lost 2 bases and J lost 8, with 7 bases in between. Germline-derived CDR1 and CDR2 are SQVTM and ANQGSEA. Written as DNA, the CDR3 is TGCAGCGTTGAACAGGGCGATGAGCAGTTCTTC. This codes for CSVEQGDEQFF.

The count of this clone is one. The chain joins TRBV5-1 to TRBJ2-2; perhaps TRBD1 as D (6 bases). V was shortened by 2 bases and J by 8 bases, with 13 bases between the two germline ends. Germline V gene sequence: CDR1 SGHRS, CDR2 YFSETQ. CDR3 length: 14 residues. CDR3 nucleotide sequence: TGCGCCAGCAGCTTAGAACAGGGACGGGGGGAGCTGTTTTTT. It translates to CASSLEQGRGELFF.

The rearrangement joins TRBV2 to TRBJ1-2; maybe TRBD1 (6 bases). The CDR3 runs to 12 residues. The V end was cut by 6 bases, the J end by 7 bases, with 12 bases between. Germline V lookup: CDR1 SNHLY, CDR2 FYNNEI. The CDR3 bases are TGTGCCAGCAGCACAGGGAATTTTGGCTACACCTTC. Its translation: CASSTGNFGYTF. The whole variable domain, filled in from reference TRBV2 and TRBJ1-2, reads EPEVTQTPSHQVTQMGQEVILRCVPISNHLYFYWYRQILGQKVEFLVSFYNNEISEKSEIFDDQFSVERPDGSNFTLKIRSTKLEDSAMYFCASSTGNFGYTFGSGTRLTVV.

CDR3 bases: TGTGCCAGCAGCACTAGGGGGACAGACGAGCAGTACTTC. It specifies CASSTRGTDEQYF. The chain combines TRBV7-9 with TRBJ2-7, with 7 bases matching TRBD1. Trimming cost V 5 bases and J 5 bases; bases outside gene matches: 6. This CDR3 has 13 residues. The germline CDR1 and CDR2 sequences are SEHNR and FQNEAQ (reference sequence).

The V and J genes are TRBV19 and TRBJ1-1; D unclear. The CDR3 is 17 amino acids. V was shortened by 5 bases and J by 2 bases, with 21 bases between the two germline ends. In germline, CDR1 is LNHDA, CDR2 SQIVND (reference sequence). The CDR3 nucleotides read TGTGCCAGTAGTCTCGTTGCCCATCACGGTGCCAACACTGAAGCTTTCTTT. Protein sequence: CASSLVAHHGANTEAFF.

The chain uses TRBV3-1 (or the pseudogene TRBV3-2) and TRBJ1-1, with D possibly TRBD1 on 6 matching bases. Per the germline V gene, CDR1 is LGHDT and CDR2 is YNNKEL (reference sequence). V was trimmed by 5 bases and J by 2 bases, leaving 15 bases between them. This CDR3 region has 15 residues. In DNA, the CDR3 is TGTGCCAGCAGCTCCGGGCGGGGGCGCAACACTGAAGCTTTCTTT. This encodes CASSSGRGRNTEAFF.

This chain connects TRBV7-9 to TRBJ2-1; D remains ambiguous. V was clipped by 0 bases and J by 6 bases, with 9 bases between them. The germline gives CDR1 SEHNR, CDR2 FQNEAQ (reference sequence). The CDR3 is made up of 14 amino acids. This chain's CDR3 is CASSLALPRNEQFF. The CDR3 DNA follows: TGTGCCAGCAGCTTAGCACTGCCCCGCAATGAGCAGTTCTTC.

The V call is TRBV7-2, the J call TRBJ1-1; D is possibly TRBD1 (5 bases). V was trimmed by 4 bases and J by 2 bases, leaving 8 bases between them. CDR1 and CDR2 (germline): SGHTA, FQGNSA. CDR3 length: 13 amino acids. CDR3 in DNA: TGTGCCAGCAGCTCAGGGATTAACACTGAAGCTTTCTTT. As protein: CASSSGINTEAFF.

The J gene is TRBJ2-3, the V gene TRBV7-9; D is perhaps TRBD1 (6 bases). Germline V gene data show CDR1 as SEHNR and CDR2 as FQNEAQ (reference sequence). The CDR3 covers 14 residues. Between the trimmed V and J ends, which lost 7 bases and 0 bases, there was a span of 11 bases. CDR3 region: CASTLGQSTDTQYF. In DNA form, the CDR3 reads TGTGCCAGCACTCTAGGACAGAGCACAGATACGCAGTATTTT. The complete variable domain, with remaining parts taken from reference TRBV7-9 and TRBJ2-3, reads DTGVSQNPRHKITKRGQNVTFRCDPISEHNRLYWYRQTLGQGPEFLTYFQNEAQLEKSRLLSDRFSAERPKGSFSTLEIQRTEQGDSAMYLCASTLGQSTDTQYFGPGTRLTVL.

The CDR3 DNA sequence: TGTGCCAGCAGTGAATCCCCAGGGGATGCCTACAATGAGCAGTTCTTC. This codes for CASSESPGDAYNEQFF. This sequence joins TRBV6-1 and TRBJ2-1; possibly TRBD1 for D (6 bases). Trimming removed 2 bases at V and 2 bases at J, with 13 bases between. Germline loops: CDR1 MNHNS, CDR2 SASEGT. There are 16 residues in the CDR3.

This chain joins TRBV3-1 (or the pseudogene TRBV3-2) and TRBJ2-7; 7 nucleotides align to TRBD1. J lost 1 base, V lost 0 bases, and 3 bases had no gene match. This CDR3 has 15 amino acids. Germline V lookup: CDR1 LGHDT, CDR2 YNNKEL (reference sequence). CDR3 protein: CASSQDRRGSYEQYF. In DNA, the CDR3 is TGTGCCAGCAGCCAAGATCGCAGGGGGTCCTACGAGCAGTACTTC.

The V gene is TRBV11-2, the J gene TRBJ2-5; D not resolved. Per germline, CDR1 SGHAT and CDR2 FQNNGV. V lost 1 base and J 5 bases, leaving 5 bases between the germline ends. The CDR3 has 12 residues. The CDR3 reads CASSLARETQYF. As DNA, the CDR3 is TGTGCCAGCAGCTTAGCCCGGGAGACCCAGTACTTC.

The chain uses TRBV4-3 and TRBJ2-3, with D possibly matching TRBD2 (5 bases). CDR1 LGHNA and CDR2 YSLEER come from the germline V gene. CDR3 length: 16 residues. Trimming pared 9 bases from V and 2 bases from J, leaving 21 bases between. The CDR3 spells CARASSWERYTDTQYF. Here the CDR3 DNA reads TGCGCCAGAGCCTCTTCCTGGGAGCGTTACACAGATACGCAGTATTTT.

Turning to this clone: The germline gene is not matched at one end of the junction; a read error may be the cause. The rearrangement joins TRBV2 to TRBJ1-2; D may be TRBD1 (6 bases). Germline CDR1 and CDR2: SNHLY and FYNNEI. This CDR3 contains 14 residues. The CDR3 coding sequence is TGTGCCAGCAGACTCGACGGGATACAGGGAACTAACGCCTTC. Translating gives CASRLDGIQGTNAF.

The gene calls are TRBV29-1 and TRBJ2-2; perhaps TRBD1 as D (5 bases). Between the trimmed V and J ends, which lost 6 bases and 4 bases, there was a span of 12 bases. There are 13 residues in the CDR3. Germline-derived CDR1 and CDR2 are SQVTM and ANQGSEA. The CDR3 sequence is CSVADTLTGELFF. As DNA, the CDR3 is TGCAGCGTCGCGGACACTCTCACCGGGGAGCTGTTTTTT.

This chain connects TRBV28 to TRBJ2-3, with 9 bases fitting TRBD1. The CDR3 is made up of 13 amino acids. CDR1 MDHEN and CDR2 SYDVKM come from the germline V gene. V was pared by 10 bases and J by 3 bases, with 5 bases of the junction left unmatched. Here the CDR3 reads CATRTGETDTQYF. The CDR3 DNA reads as TGTGCCACCCGGACAGGGGAAACAGATACGCAGTATTTT.

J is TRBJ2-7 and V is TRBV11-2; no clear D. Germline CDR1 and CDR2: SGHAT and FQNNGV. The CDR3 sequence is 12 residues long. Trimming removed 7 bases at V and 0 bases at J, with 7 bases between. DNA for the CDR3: TGTGCCAGCACCGACACCTCCTACGAGCAGTACTTC. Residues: CASTDTSYEQYF.

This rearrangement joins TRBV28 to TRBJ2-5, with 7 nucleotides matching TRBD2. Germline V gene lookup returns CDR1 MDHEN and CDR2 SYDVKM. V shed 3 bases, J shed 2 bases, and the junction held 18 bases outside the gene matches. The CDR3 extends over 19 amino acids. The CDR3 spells CASSFPGGRGAAPQETQYF. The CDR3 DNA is TGTGCCAGCAGTTTTCCGGGCGGGAGAGGGGCGGCTCCTCAAGAGACCCAGTACTTC.

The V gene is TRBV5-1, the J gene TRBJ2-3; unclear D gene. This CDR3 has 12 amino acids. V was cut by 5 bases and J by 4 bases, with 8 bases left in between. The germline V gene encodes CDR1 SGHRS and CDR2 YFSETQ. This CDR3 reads CASSVPADTQYF. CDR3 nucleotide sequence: TGCGCCAGCAGTGTTCCAGCAGATACGCAGTATTTT.

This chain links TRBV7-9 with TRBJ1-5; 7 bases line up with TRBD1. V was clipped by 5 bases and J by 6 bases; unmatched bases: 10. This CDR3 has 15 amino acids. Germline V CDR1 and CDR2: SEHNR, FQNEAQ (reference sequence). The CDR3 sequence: CASSPRGGGSQPQHF. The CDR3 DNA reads TGTGCCAGCAGCCCCCGTGGAGGGGGCAGTCAGCCCCAGCATTTT.

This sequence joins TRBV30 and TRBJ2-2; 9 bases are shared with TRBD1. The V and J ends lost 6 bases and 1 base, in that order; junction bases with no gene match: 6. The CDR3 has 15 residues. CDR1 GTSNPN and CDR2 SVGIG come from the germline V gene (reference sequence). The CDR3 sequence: CACPGGQGNTGELFF. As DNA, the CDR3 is TGTGCCTGCCCGGGGGGACAGGGGAACACCGGGGAGCTGTTTTTT.

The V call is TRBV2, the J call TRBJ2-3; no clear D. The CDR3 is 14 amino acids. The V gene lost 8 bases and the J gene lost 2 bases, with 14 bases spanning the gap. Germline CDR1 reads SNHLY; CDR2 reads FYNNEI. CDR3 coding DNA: TGTGCCAGCCTAGGAAGAGGCGTCACAGATACGCAGTATTTT. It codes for CASLGRGVTDTQYF.

The CDR3 reads CASSERGGSAGEQYF. CDR3 coding DNA: TGTGCCAGCAGTGAACGGGGGGGAAGCGCGGGCGAGCAGTACTTC. The chain carries TRBV2 and TRBJ2-7; 8 nucleotides align to TRBD2. Germline V lookup: CDR1 SNHLY, CDR2 FYNNEI. Trimming removed 2 bases from V and 6 bases from J; junction bases left unmatched: 9. The CDR3 consists of 15 residues.